A selection of T cell receptor beta chains follows, all from one sample in a study of shared clonotypes between healthy human individuals. TCRdb's copy holds only in-frame clones and misses some; the assay was immunoSEQ multiplex PCR. The sample has hundreds of thousands of clones, roughly 95% seen once. The specimen was naive CD8+ T cells sorted from blood. The source is a woman aged 25 to 39 in good health. Each CDR3 is given with its conserved first and last residue.

>TRBJ1-4|TRBV28
CASGRTGINEKLFF
>TRBJ2-5|TRBV7-6
CASSFDSPSPQETQYF
>TRBJ1-2|TRBV30
CAWRPGQGLWGYTF
>TRBJ2-2|TRBV5-5
CASSSDRANTGELFF
>TRBJ2-7|TRBV6-1
CASSEGGYYEQYF
>TRBJ2-3|TRBV7-9
CASSPLPQAGVYF
>TRBJ2-1|TRBV7-9
CASSPGLAGVNEQFF
>TRBJ2-1|TRBV5-7
CASSLLENPHNEQFF
>TRBJ2-7|TRBV13
CASSLGTGRLVKYF
>TRBJ2-1|TRBV7-9
CASSSSGRNNEQFF
>TRBJ1-2|TRBV2
CASSPGKDRGSQNTYTF
>TRBJ1-5|TRBV28
CASRSPTGINQPQHF
>TRBJ2-6|TRBV5-6
CASSSYRSGANVLTF
>TRBJ1-2|TRBV27
CASRTLYGYTF
>TRBJ2-3|TRBV27
CASSPGILGDTQYF
>TRBJ1-1|TRBV5-6
CASSLAGKEAFF
>TRBJ2-4|TRBV11-2
CASSLRSLRGLAKNIQYF
>TRBJ2-1|TRBV29-1
CSVLKRESLNEQFF
>TRBJ2-7|TRBV27
CASSLRGQVWGLRDYEQYF
>TRBJ2-5|TRBV5-1
CASGTGVQETQYF
>TRBJ2-6|TRBV27
CASSPYNRAGVSGANVLTF
>TRBJ1-1|TRBV27
CASSTQGAGTEAFF
>TRBJ2-7|TRBV2
CASSSNLEEWFGSGRDHEQYF
>TRBJ1-5|TRBV28
CASSLYAGRQPQHF
>TRBJ2-3|TRBV25-1
CASSEYRAASTDTQYF
>TRBJ2-7|TRBV5-6
CASSGVSYEQYF
>TRBJ2-1|TRBV13
CASSRGGPLSGYNEQFF
>TRBJ2-2|TRBV5-1
CASSLRTGKAGELFF
>TRBJ2-3|TRBV27
CATLGTDTQYF
>TRBJ2-1|TRBV4-1
CASSQVGPINEQFF
>TRBJ2-5|TRBV6-6
CASSYLAGDRETQYF
>TRBJ2-1|TRBV6-6
CASRAEKDNEQFF
>TRBJ1-1|TRBV4-2
CASSQAHRGLTEAFF
>TRBJ2-1|TRBV7-9
CASSDPGLADNEQFF
>TRBJ1-1|TRBV19
CADLGGQNTEAFF
>TRBJ2-7|TRBV29-1
CSVAAPDRAAYEQYF
>TRBJ2-3|TRBV14
CASSQDPIAGTWDTQYF
>TRBJ2-1|TRBV18
CASSTAPSTSRPHALDEQFF
>TRBJ1-1|TRBV10-3
CAISGVGRTNTEAFF
>TRBJ2-1|TRBV2
CASSPRRDEQFF
>TRBJ2-3|TRBV7-6
CASSFGAVVSDTQYF
>TRBJ2-5|TRBV5-1
CASSVGTDQETQYF
>TRBJ1-1|TRBV9
CASSRGGGAGTEAFF
>TRBJ2-3|TRBV7-9
CASSFSSTDTQYF
>TRBJ2-1|TRBV6-1
CASSEAPGTGNNEQFF
>TRBJ2-7|TRBV11-1
CASSLLGGAEQYF
>TRBJ1-4|TRBV19
CASSSDGEWEKLFF
>TRBJ2-7|TRBV10-1
CASSEGRTYEQYF
>TRBJ2-3|TRBV9
CASSAAPPGTDTQYF
>-|TRBV5-1
CASSEGLAYYEQYF
>TRBJ2-7|TRBV30
CAWSSKTRPTSGRYYEQYF
>TRBJ1-2|TRBV28
CASSLRQGPSNYGYTF
>TRBJ2-7|TRBV2
CAIGRGGEQYF
>TRBJ1-5|TRBV2
CASTDMTGSNQPQHF
>TRBJ2-1|TRBV27
CASSGLAGRDEQFF
>TRBJ2-1|TRBV20-1
CSARSDSEQFF
>TRBJ2-7|TRBV5-4
CASSYRLGYEQYF
>TRBJ1-1|TRBV19
CASSIGENTEAFF
>TRBJ1-4|TRBV7-8
CASSLAWAGVNLGKLFF